This T cell receptor beta chain was recovered during a study of OX40 agonist ivuxolimab in advanced cancers. Study-wide context: Participants averaged approximately 60 years of age (range about 23 to 80) and were around 80% male.

TCRdb's copy holds only in-frame clones and misses some; the assay was immunoSEQ multiplex PCR. The sample records around 51,000 clones, over 75% being singletons. V lost 5 bases to trimming and J lost 4 bases, with 15 bases between them. In germline, CDR1 is SGHNT, CDR2 YENEEA. The CDR3 loop spans 15 amino acids. The clonotype originates from an adult with an advanced solid tumor such as melanoma, head and neck, liver or kidney cancer. The rearrangement joins TRBV11-3 to TRBJ2-1, with a tentative D call TRBD2 (5 bases). The sample in question was CD4+ or CD8+ T cells sorted from blood, obtained in a trial of the OX40 agonist ivuxolimab. CDR3 sequence: CASSSPGIFYNEQFF. As DNA, the CDR3 is TGTGCCAGCAGCAGCCCCGGGATCTTTTACAATGAGCAGTTCTTC.